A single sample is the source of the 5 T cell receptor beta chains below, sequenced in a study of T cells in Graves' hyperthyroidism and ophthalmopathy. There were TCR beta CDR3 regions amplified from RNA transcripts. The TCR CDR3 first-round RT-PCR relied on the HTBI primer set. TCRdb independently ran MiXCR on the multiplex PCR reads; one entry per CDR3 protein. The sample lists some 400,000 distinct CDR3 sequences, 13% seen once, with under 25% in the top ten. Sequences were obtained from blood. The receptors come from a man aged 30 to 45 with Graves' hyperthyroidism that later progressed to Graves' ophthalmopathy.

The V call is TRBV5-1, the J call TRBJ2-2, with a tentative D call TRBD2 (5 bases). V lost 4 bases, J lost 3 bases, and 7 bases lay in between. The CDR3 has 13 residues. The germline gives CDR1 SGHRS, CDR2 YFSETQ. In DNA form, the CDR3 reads TGCGCCAGCAGCCCGGAGGACACCGGGGAGCTGTTTTTT. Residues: CASSPEDTGELFF.

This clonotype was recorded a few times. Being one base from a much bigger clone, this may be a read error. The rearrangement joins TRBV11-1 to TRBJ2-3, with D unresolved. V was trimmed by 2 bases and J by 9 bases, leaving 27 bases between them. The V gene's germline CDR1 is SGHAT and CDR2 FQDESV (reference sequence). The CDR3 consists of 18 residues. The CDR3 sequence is CASSLQVLWAGSLGTQYF. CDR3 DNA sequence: TGTGCCAGCAGCTTACAGGTTCTGTGGGCCGGCAGTTTGGGGACGCAGTATTTT. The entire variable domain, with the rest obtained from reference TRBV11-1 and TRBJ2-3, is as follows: EAEVAQSPRYKITEKSQAVAFWCDPISGHATLYWYRQILGQGPELLVQFQDESVVDDSQLPKDRFSAERLKGVDSTLKIQPAELGDSAMYLCASSLQVLWAGSLGTQYFGPGTRLTVL.

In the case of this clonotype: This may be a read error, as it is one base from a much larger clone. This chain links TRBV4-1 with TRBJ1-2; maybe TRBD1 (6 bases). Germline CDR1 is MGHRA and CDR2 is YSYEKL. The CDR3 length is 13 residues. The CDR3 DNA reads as TGCGCCGGCAGCCAATCGGGACAATCTGGCTACACCTTC. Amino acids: CAGSQSGQSGYTF.

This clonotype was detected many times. DNA of the CDR3: TGTGCCAGCAGCTGGAGACTAGCGGGGGAACAAACCGGGGAGCTGTTTTTT. It translates to CASSWRLAGEQTGELFF. The chain carries TRBV7-9 and TRBJ2-2; 12 bases map to TRBD2. Trimming took 4 bases from V and 5 from J; bases not matched to a gene: 8. CDR1 is SEHNR and CDR2 is FQNEAQ in the germline V gene (reference sequence). CDR3 length equals 17 residues.

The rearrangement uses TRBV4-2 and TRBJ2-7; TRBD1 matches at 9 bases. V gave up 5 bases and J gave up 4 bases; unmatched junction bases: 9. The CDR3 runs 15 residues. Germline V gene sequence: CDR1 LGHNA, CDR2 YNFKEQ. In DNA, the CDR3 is TGTGCCAGCAGCGAATCCGGGACAGGGCTTTACGAGCAGTACTTC. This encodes CASSESGTGLYEQYF.